The rows below give T cell receptor beta chains drawn from one sample of a study of cytomegalovirus exposure and HLA in healthy donors. Using immunoSEQ multiplex PCR, the repertoire was profiled, and TCRdb retains in-frame clones only, with some absent. The data show about 150,000 clones, with around 70% seen just once and approximately 2% held by the top ten. Sequenced input: PBMCs. Every receptor here comes from a woman aged 60-75 years in good health and CMV-seropositive. The CDR3 runs from the conserved cysteine through the conserved F or W. The D gene is left open where the match is weak. Clone sizes are given selectively: once, few, many, or a class where the clone is expanded.

clone size	V gene	D gene	J gene	CDR3 protein	CDR3 DNA
-	TRBV5-1	-	TRBJ2-7	CASSLGIANEQYF	TGCGCCAGCAGCTTGGGGATAGCGAACGAGCAGTACTTC
-	TRBV6-5	TRBD1	TRBJ1-2	CASSYSDRGEYGYTF	TGTGCCAGCAGTTACTCCGACAGGGGCGAATATGGCTACACCTTC
-	TRBV5-1	TRBD1	TRBJ2-7	CASSSQQGAYEQYF	TGCGCCAGCAGCTCGCAACAGGGGGCCTACGAGCAGTACTTC
-	TRBV20-1	-	TRBJ2-7	CSASPDEQYF	TGCAGTGCTAGCCCGGACGAGCAGTACTTC
-	TRBV6-4	TRBD2	TRBJ2-1	CASSPGLAPTYNEQFF	TGTGCCAGCAGTCCCGGACTAGCGCCAACCTACAATGAGCAGTTCTTC
-	TRBV4-2	TRBD2	TRBJ2-5	CASSQGGPGLLAGVTETQYF	TGTGCCAGCAGCCAAGGGGGGCCAGGACTACTAGCGGGAGTCACGGAGACCCAGTACTTC
-	TRBV30	-	TRBJ2-7	CAWGLEGEQYF	TGTGCCTGGGGCCTAGAGGGCGAGCAGTACTTC
few	TRBV29-1	TRBD2	TRBJ2-1	CSVVGLAAYNEQFF	TGCAGCGTTGTAGGACTAGCGGCCTACAATGAGCAGTTCTTC
few	TRBV6-5	TRBD1	TRBJ1-2	CASSYSGQGNYGYTF	TGTGCCAGCAGTTACTCGGGACAGGGAAACTATGGCTACACCTTC
-	TRBV20-1	-	TRBJ1-1	CSAPQGSGAFF	TGCAGTGCGCCGCAAGGGAGTGGGGCTTTCTTT
few	TRBV28	-	TRBJ1-2	CASSQSGTQSYGYTF	TGTGCCAGCAGCCAGTCGGGGACACAGAGTTATGGCTACACCTTC
-	TRBV28	-	TRBJ1-2	CATCPTGRDGYTF	TGTGCCACCTGCCCGACCGGGAGAGATGGCTACACCTTC
-	TRBV29-1	-	TRBJ2-1	CGGRASVPSEQFF	TGCGGCGGTAGGGCTAGCGTCCCGAGCGAGCAGTTCTTC
-	TRBV5-1	-	TRBJ2-1	CASSLGAVNEQFF	TGCGCCAGCAGCTTGGGAGCCGTCAATGAGCAGTTCTTC
-	TRBV5-4	TRBD2	TRBJ2-1	CASSQQGTSGFDEQFF	TGTGCCAGCAGCCAACAAGGGACTAGCGGGTTCGATGAGCAGTTCTTC
once	TRBV29-1	TRBD1	TRBJ2-1	CSVTDRGKGHNEQFF	TGCAGCGTCACGGACAGGGGGAAGGGTCACAATGAGCAGTTCTTC
-	TRBV7-6	-	TRBJ1-4	CASSRDTGTDEKLFF	TGTGCCAGCAGCCGCGATACAGGGACGGACGAAAAACTGTTTTTT
-	TRBV30	TRBD1	TRBJ1-2	CAWSQQGEYGYTF	TGTGCCTGGAGTCAACAGGGGGAGTATGGCTACACCTTC
-	TRBV2	-	TRBJ1-2	CASSRDYGYTF	TGTGCCAGCAGCAGGGACTATGGCTACACCTTC
-	TRBV19	TRBD1	TRBJ1-5	CASSPGDRGVNQPQHF	TGTGCCAGTAGCCCGGGGGACAGGGGAGTCAATCAGCCCCAGCATTTT
-	TRBV18	-	TRBJ1-1	CASSPKGSGTEAFF	TGTGCCAGCTCACCAAAGGGGTCAGGCACTGAAGCTTTCTTT
-	TRBV6-1	TRBD1	TRBJ1-1	CASSHGQGPEAFF	TGTGCCAGCAGCCATGGACAGGGTCCTGAAGCTTTCTTT